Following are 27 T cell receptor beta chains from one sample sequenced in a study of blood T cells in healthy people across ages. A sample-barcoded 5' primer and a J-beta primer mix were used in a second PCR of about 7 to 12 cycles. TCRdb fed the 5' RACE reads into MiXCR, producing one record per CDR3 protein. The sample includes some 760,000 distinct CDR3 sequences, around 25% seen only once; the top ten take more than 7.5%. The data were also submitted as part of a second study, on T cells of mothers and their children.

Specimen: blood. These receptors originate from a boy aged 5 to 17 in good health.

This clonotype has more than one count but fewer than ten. Written as DNA, the CDR3 is TGCGCCAGCAGCTCCCTGACAGTTAACACCGGGGAGCTGTTTTTT. This gives the protein CASSSLTVNTGELFF. J is TRBJ2-2 and V is TRBV5-1; D might be TRBD1 (5 bases). The CDR3 is 15 amino acids. V lost 3 bases and J lost 2, with 11 bases in between. The V gene's germline CDR1 is SGHRS and CDR2 YFSETQ.

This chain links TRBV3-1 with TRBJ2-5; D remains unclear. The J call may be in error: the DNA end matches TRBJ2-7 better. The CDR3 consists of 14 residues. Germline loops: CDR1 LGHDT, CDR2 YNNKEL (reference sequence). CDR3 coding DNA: TGTGCCAGCAGCCTTTTTCCGGGCGCCTACGAGCAGTACTTC. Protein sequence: CASSLFPGAYEQYF.

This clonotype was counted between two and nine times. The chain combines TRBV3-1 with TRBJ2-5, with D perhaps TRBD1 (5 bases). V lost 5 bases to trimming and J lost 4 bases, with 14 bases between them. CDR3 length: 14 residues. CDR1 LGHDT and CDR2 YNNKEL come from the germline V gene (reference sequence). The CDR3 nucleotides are TGTGCCAGCAGCTCCCTTGGCAGGGCAGAGACCCAGTACTTC. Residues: CASSSLGRAETQYF.

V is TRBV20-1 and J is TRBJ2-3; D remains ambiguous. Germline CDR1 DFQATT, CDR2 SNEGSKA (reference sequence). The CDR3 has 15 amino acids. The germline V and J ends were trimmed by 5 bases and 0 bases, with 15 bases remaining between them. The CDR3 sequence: CSARPISVSTDTQYF. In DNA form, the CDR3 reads TGCAGTGCTCGCCCAATAAGCGTAAGCACAGATACGCAGTATTTT.

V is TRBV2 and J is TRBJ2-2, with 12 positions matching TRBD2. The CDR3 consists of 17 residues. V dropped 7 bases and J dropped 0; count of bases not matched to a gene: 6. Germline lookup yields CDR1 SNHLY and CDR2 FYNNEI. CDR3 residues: CASMGLAGGSNTGELFF. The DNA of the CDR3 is TGTGCCAGCATGGGACTAGCGGGCGGATCGAACACCGGGGAGCTGTTTTTT.

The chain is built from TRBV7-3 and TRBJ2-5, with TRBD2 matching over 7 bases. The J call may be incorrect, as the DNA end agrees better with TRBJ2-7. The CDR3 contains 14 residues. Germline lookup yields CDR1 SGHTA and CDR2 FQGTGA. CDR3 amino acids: CASSLAAGENEQYF. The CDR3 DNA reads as TGTGCCAGCAGCTTAGCGGCGGGAGAGAACGAGCAGTACTTC.

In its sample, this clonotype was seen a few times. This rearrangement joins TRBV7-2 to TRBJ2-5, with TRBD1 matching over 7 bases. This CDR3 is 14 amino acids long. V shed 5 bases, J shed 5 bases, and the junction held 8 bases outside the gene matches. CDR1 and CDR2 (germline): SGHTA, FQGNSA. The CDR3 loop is CASSTRTGSETQYF. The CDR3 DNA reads TGTGCCAGCAGCACCCGGACAGGTTCCGAGACCCAGTACTTC.

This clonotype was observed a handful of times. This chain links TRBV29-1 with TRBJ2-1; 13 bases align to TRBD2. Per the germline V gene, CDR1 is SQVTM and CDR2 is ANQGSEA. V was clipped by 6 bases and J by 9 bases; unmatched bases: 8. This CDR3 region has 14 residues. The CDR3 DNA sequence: TGCAGCGTCCCGACTAGCGGGGGGATCCCTGAGCAGTTCTTC. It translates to CSVPTSGGIPEQFF.

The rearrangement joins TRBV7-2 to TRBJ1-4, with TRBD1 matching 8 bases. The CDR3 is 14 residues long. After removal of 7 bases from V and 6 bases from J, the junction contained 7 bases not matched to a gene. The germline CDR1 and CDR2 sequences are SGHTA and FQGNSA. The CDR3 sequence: CASIVRGQDEKLFF. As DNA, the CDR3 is TGTGCCAGCATCGTCAGGGGGCAGGATGAAAAACTGTTTTTT.

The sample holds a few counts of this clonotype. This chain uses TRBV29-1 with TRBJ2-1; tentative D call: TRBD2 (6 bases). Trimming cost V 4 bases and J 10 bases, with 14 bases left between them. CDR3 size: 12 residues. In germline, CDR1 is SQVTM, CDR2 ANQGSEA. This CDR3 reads CSVVRDSAEQFF. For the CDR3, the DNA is TGCAGCGTTGTCCGGGACTCCGCGGAGCAGTTCTTC.

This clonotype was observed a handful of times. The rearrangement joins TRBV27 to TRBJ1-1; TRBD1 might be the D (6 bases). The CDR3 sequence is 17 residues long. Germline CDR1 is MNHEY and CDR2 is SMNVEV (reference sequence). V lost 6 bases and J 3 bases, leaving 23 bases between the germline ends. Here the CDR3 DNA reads TGTGCCAGCAGCCGTTACGGGGGGGGCAGGGAGCACACTGAAGCTTTCTTT. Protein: CASSRYGGGREHTEAFF.

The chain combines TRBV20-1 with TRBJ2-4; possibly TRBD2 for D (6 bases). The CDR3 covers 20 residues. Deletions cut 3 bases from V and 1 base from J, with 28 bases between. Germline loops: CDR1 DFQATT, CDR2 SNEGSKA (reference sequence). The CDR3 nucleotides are TGCAGTGCTAGTCACACCCAGGGTTCAACGCTCGGAGGGGCCAAAAACATTCAGTACTTC. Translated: CSASHTQGSTLGGAKNIQYF.

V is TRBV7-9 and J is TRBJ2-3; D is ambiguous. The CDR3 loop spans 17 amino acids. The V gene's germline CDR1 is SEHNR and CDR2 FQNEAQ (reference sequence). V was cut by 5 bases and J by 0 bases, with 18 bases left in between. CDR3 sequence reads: CASSLISGLASTDTQYF. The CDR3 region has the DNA TGTGCCAGCAGCCTAATCAGTGGGCTGGCTAGCACAGATACGCAGTATTTT.

The CDR3 region has the DNA TGCGCCAGCAGCGCCGGGGGACTAGGAGGTAATGAGCAGTTCTTC. It is translated as CASSAGGLGGNEQFF. V gene TRBV5-1 combines with J gene TRBJ2-1; TRBD2 aligns across 8 bases. Trimming at V came to 4 bases and at J to 7 bases, leaving 10 bases not matched to a gene. Per germline, CDR1 SGHRS and CDR2 YFSETQ. This CDR3 comprises 15 residues.

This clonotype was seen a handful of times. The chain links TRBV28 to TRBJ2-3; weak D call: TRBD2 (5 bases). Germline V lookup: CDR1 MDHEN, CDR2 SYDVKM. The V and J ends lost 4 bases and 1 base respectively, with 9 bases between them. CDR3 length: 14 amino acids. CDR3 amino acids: CASSSFGGTDTQYF. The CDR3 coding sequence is TGTGCCAGCAGTTCCTTCGGGGGCACAGATACGCAGTATTTT. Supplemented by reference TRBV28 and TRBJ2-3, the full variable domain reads DVKVTQSSRYLVKRTGEKVFLECVQDMDHENMFWYRQDPGLGLRLIYFSYDVKMKEKGDIPEGYSVSREKKERFSLILESASTNQTSMYLCASSSFGGTDTQYFGPGTRLTVL.

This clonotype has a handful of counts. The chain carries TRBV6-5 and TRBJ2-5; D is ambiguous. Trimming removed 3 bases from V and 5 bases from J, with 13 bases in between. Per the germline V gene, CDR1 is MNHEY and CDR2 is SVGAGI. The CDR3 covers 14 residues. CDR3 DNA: TGTGCCAGCAGTTATGCCCGGCATGGGGAGACCCAGTACTTC. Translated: CASSYARHGETQYF.

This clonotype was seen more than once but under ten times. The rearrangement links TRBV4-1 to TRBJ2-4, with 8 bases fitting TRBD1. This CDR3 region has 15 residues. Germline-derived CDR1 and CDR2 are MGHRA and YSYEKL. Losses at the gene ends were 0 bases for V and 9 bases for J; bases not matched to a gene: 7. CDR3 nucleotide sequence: TGCGCCAGCAGCCAAGAAGGGCAGGGGGCGAGCATTCAGTACTTC. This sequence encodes CASSQEGQGASIQYF.

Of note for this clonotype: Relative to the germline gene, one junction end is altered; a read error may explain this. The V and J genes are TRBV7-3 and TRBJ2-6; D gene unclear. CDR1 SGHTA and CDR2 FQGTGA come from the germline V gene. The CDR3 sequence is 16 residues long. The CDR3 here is CASSPSGQSGVNVLTF. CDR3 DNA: TGTGCCAGCAGCCCCTCCGGGCAGTCTGGGGTCAACGTCCTGACTTTC. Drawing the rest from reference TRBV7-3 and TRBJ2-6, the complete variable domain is GAGVSQTPSNKVTEKGKYVELRCDPISGHTALYWYRQSLGQGPEFLIYFQGTGAADDSGLPNDRFFAVRPEGSVSTLKIQRTERGDSAVYLCASSPSGQSGVNVLTFGAGSRLTVL.

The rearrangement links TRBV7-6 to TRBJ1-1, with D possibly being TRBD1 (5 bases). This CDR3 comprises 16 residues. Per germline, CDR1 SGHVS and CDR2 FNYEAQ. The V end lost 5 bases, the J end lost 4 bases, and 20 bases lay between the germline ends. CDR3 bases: TGTGCCAGCAGCCCAGACGGGAGGGGCTTGGGCACTGAAGCTTTCTTT. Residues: CASSPDGRGLGTEAFF.

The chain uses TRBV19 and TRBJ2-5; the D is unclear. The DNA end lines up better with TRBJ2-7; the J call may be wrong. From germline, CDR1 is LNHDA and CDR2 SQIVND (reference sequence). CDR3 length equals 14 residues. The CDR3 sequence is CASSITSGTYEQYF. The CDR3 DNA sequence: TGTGCCAGTAGTATAACATCAGGTACCTACGAGCAGTACTTC.

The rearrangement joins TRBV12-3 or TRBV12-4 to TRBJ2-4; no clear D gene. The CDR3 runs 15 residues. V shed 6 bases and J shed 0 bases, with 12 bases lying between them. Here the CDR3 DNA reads TGTGCCAGCAGCCCGACCGTTGAAGCCAAAAACATTCAGTACTTC. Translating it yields CASSPTVEAKNIQYF.

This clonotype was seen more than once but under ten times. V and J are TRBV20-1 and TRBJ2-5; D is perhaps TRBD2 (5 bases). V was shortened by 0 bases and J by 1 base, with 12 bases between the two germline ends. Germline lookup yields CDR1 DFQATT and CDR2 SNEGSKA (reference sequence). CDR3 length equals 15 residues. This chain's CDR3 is CSARDLLGPQETQYF. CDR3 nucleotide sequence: TGCAGTGCTAGAGACCTACTAGGACCCCAAGAGACCCAGTACTTC.

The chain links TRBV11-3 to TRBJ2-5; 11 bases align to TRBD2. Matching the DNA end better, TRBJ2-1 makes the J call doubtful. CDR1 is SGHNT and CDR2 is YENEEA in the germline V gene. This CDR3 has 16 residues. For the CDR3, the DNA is TGTGCCAGCAGCGGCCCGGGACTAGCGGTGTACAATGAGCAGTTCTTC. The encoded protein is CASSGPGLAVYNEQFF.

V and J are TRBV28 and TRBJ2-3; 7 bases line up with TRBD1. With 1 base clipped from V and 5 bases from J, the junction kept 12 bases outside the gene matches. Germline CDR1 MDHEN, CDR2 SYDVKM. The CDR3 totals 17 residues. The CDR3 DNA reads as TGTGCCAGCAGTTTATTCTTAGGGGGACAGACCGGAGATACGCAGTATTTT. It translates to CASSLFLGGQTGDTQYF.

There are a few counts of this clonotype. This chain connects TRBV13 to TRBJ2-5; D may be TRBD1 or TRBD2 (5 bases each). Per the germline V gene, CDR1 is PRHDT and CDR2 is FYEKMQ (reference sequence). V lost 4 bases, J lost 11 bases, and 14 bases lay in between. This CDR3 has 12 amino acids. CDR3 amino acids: CASSWGSGEQYF. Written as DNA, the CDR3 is TGTGCCAGCAGCTGGGGGTCAGGAGAGCAGTACTTC.

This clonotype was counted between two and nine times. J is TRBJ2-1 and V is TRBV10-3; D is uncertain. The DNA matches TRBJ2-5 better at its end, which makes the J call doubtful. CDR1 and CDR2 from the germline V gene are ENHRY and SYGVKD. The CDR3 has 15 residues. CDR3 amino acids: CAISESNSPVETQYF. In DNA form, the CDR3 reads TGTGCCATCAGTGAGTCTAATTCTCCCGTGGAGACCCAGTACTTC.

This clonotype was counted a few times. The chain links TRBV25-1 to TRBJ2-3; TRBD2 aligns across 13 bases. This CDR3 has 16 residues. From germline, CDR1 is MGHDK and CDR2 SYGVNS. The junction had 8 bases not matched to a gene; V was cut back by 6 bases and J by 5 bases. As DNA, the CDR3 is TGTGCCAGCAGAGAGGGACTAGCGGGACGGGAAGATACGCAGTATTTT. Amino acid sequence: CASREGLAGREDTQYF.